This T cell receptor (beta chain) was sequenced in a study of blood T cell repertoires in COVID-19. The overall study: In each case, the material was cDNA or gDNA derived from T cells, B-cell-depleted T cells, or PBMCs.

The V gene lost 5 bases and the J gene lost 7 bases, with 6 bases spanning the gap. Germline V gives CDR1 SNHLY, CDR2 FYNNEI. This CDR3 comprises 11 residues. In the study's own analysis: The assay estimated nucleated cells by amplifying reference gene primers. Data came from immunoSEQ multiplex PCR; TCRdb stores just in-frame clones and leaves some out. V and J calls and clone size are those listed in that table; D and trimming were worked out from the DNA. Among 90,000 to 100,000 clones listed, 84% were seen once. This clonotype was sampled from an older man with active or convalescent COVID-19. The material sequenced was peripheral blood. This rearrangement joins TRBV2 to TRBJ2-1, with D maybe TRBD2 (5 bases). This CDR3 is CASSLANEQFF. The CDR3 DNA follows: TGTGCCAGCAGTCTAGCAAATGAGCAGTTCTTC.